These 17 T cell receptor beta chains were sequenced from one sample in a study of T cells in Graves' hyperthyroidism and ophthalmopathy. RNA transcripts yielded amplified TCR beta CDR3 regions. When the TCR CDR3 underwent first-round RT-PCR, the HTBI primer set was used. TCRdb passed the multiplex PCR reads through MiXCR, listing each CDR3 protein once. The data hold approximately 350,000 distinct CDR3 sequences, with roughly 15% observed a single time. Specimen: blood. All receptors come from a woman aged 55-75 years with Graves' ophthalmopathy.

This clonotype has ten or more counts. V gene TRBV20-1 combines with J gene TRBJ2-1, with 9 bases lining up with TRBD2. Per the germline V gene, CDR1 is DFQATT and CDR2 is SNEGSKA (reference sequence). Losses at the gene ends were 3 bases for V and 6 bases for J; bases not matched to a gene: 6. This CDR3 contains 14 residues. This CDR3 reads CSASLGTSLNEQFF. The CDR3, as DNA: TGCAGTGCTAGTCTAGGGACTAGCCTCAATGAGCAGTTCTTC.

This clonotype was detected many times. The genes are TRBV5-1 and TRBJ2-5; tentatively, D is TRBD1 or TRBD2 (6 bases each). Trimming took off 4 bases at V and 6 bases at J, with 16 bases between the two ends. CDR1 is SGHRS and CDR2 is YFSETQ in the germline V gene. This CDR3 has 14 residues. CDR3 amino acids: CASSRGGTRKTQYF. The DNA for the CDR3 is TGCGCCAGCAGCCGGGGCGGGACAAGGAAGACCCAGTACTTC.

This clonotype was seen many times. The rearrangement uses TRBV5-1 and TRBJ2-6, with D perhaps TRBD2 (6 bases). Germline-derived CDR1 and CDR2 are SGHRS and YFSETQ. V was shortened by 4 bases and J by 0 bases, with 17 bases between the two germline ends. The CDR3 spans 18 residues. CDR3 bases: TGCGCCAGCAGCGTGACTAGTAGGTGGAGCTCTGGGGCCAACGTCCTGACTTTC. Protein sequence: CASSVTSRWSSGANVLTF.

This clonotype has a count of ten or more. The rearrangement uses TRBV20-1 and TRBJ2-1, with 14 bases lining up with TRBD2. The germline gives CDR1 DFQATT, CDR2 SNEGSKA (reference sequence). The CDR3 consists of 18 residues. V shed 0 bases, J shed 7 bases, and the junction held 11 bases outside the gene matches. CDR3 loop: CSARDFRVGTSGSNEQFF. The CDR3 DNA is TGCAGTGCTAGAGATTTTCGGGTCGGGACTAGCGGGAGTAATGAGCAGTTCTTC.

This clonotype was detected only a few times. The chain recombines TRBV29-1 with TRBJ2-5; D uncertain. Germline-derived CDR1 and CDR2 are SQVTM and ANQGSEA. Trimming shortened V by 5 bases and J by 2 bases, and 6 bases separated the two germline ends. There are 11 residues in the CDR3. CDR3 nucleotide sequence: TGCAGCGTTTCGGAGCAAGAGACCCAGTACTTC. It yields the protein CSVSEQETQYF. The full variable domain, rest sourced from reference TRBV29-1 and TRBJ2-5, is SAVISQKPSRDICQRGTSLTIQCQVDSQVTMMFWYRQQPGQSLTLIATANQGSEATYESGFVIDKFPISRPNLTFSTLTVSNMSPEDSSIYLCSVSEQETQYFGPGTRLLVL.

This clonotype was detected only a few times. The chain is built from TRBV28 and TRBJ2-3; D remains unclear. Trimming removed 0 bases at V and 5 bases at J, with 6 bases between. There are 13 residues in the CDR3. CDR1 and CDR2 (germline): MDHEN, SYDVKM. CDR3 in amino acids: CASSLWGKDTQYF. Written as DNA, the CDR3 is TGTGCCAGCAGTTTATGGGGTAAAGATACGCAGTATTTT.

The chain has TRBV28 and TRBJ2-1; D not resolved. Germline V gene data show CDR1 as MDHEN and CDR2 as SYDVKM. The CDR3 is 13 amino acids. V shed 1 base and J shed 7 bases, with 8 bases lying between them. CDR3 sequence reads: CASSLSFRNEQFF. The CDR3 DNA sequence: TGTGCCAGCAGTTTATCCTTCCGGAATGAGCAGTTCTTC.

This chain joins TRBV11-3 and TRBJ2-1; D call uncertain. The CDR3 runs 11 residues. Germline CDR1 is SGHNT and CDR2 is YENEEA. V was clipped by 9 bases and J by 13 bases, with 16 bases between them. CDR3 region: CASSSVSGQFF. Written as DNA, the CDR3 is TGTGCCAGTTCGTCCGTCTCTGGACAGTTCTTC.

This clonotype has a count of ten or more. J is TRBJ2-5 and V is TRBV28; D perhaps matches TRBD1 (6 bases). This CDR3 has 17 amino acids. Germline V gives CDR1 MDHEN, CDR2 SYDVKM. Trimming left V 2 bases short and J 4 bases short, with 20 bases between. CDR3 region: CASSLEFGGGLRETQYF. DNA for the CDR3: TGTGCCAGCAGTTTAGAGTTTGGGGGCGGTCTAAGAGAGACCCAGTACTTC.

This clonotype was counted at least ten times. The rearrangement uses TRBV10-3 and TRBJ1-1; TRBD1 matches 7 bases. Germline-derived CDR1 and CDR2 are ENHRY and SYGVKD. Unmatched junction bases numbered 7, after V lost 5 bases and J lost 4 bases. This CDR3 spans 14 amino acids. The CDR3 DNA reads as TGTGCCATCAGTTCAACAGGGGCGATCACTGAAGCTTTCTTT. Translated: CAISSTGAITEAFF.

This clonotype was counted at least ten times. The chain uses TRBV24-1 and TRBJ2-1; 14 positions match TRBD2. The V gene's germline CDR1 is KGHDR and CDR2 SFDVKD. J gave up 7 bases and V 0 bases, and 1 base lay outside the gene matches. This CDR3 has 16 residues. CDR3 nucleotide sequence: TGTGCCACCAGTGATTTGGGGACTAGCGGGAGAAATGAGCAGTTCTTC. It translates to CATSDLGTSGRNEQFF.

The sample holds many counts of this clonotype. This chain joins TRBV5-6 and TRBJ2-7, with D perhaps matching TRBD2 (6 bases). There are 15 residues in the CDR3. Germline assignment: CDR1 SGHDT and CDR2 YYEEEE. The ends were cut back, 0 bases at V and 3 bases at J, with 13 bases in the middle. CDR3: CASSLVGGSLYEQYF. The CDR3 DNA is TGTGCCAGCAGCTTGGTGGGGGGATCCCTCTACGAGCAGTACTTC.

The table lists this clonotype with many counts. The chain is built from TRBV2 and TRBJ1-4, with unresolved D. The V and J ends lost 7 bases and 4 bases respectively, with 13 bases between them. Germline CDR1 is SNHLY and CDR2 is FYNNEI. The CDR3 extends over 14 amino acids. The CDR3 spells CASTGGSLNEKLFF. The CDR3 nucleotides read TGTGCCAGCACCGGAGGGTCCCTTAATGAAAAACTGTTTTTT.

This clonotype was seen a few times. The chain uses TRBV5-1 and TRBJ2-1; 11 nucleotides match TRBD2. The germline CDR1 and CDR2 sequences are SGHRS and YFSETQ. J lost 0 bases, V lost 4 bases, and 9 bases had no gene match. The CDR3 loop spans 18 amino acids. The CDR3 nucleotides are TGCGCCAGCAGCAGAACCGGGACTAGCGGCAGCTCCTACAATGAGCAGTTCTTC. The encoded protein is CASSRTGTSGSSYNEQFF.

This clonotype showed up many times. The chain joins TRBV28 to TRBJ2-1; 7 nucleotides match TRBD2. The CDR3 has 17 residues. Trimming took 6 bases from V and 5 from J; bases not matched to a gene: 16. The germline CDR1 and CDR2 sequences are MDHEN and SYDVKM. The CDR3 here is CASSRLSFGRIHNEQFF. The CDR3 coding sequence is TGTGCCAGCAGCCGCCTGTCGTTCGGGAGGATCCACAATGAGCAGTTCTTC.

At least ten counts were recorded for this clonotype. The chain has TRBV2 and TRBJ2-1; D is tentatively TRBD1 or TRBD2 (5 bases each). There are 13 residues in the CDR3. Germline-derived CDR1 and CDR2 are SNHLY and FYNNEI. V gave up 5 bases and J gave up 15 bases, with 20 bases separating them. The DNA of the CDR3 is TGTGCCAGCAGTAAAGGACTGCAGGGTGCGCGGTTCTTC. Translated: CASSKGLQGARFF.

This clonotype was recorded at least ten times. This rearrangement joins TRBV27 to TRBJ2-3; 9 nucleotides match TRBD2. The CDR3 spans 18 residues. The junction had 13 bases not matched to a gene; V was cut back by 6 bases and J by 0 bases. Per germline, CDR1 MNHEY and CDR2 SMNVEV (reference sequence). The CDR3 loop is CASSPGTSRLYSTDTQYF. Here the CDR3 DNA reads TGTGCCAGCAGCCCTGGGACTAGCAGACTCTACAGCACAGATACGCAGTATTTT.